The entry that follows covers one T cell receptor beta chain sequence. The antigen remains undetermined. Survey-level resolution applied to immunoSEQ assay v3.0. Per-sample targets for sequencing were 40,000-50,000 T-cell genomes. TCRdb's table, derived via immunoSEQ multiplex PCR, lists solely in-frame clones and lacks some. The data hold approximately 12,000 clones, with approximately 83% observed a single time. These data come from a study of long-term antiretroviral therapy in people with HIV. General study points: Blood in the study was drawn between the mid-2000s and the late 2010s, possibly under older ART regimens, which may be less effective than current ones. In samples taken after ART, diversity increased but remained below transplant donor control levels.

V dropped 4 bases and J dropped 6; count of bases not matched to a gene: 6. This CDR3 has 13 residues. Germline V gene sequence: CDR1 MGHRA, CDR2 YSYEKL. The starting material was unsorted PBMCs, obtained 3.4 years after starting antiretroviral therapy. V is TRBV4-1 and J is TRBJ2-7; the match to TRBD1 covers 7 bases. The source is a man between 35 and 55 years old with HIV. The CDR3 bases are TGCGCCAGCAGCCCTGGGACAGCCTCCGAGCAGTACTTC. Its protein is CASSPGTASEQYF.